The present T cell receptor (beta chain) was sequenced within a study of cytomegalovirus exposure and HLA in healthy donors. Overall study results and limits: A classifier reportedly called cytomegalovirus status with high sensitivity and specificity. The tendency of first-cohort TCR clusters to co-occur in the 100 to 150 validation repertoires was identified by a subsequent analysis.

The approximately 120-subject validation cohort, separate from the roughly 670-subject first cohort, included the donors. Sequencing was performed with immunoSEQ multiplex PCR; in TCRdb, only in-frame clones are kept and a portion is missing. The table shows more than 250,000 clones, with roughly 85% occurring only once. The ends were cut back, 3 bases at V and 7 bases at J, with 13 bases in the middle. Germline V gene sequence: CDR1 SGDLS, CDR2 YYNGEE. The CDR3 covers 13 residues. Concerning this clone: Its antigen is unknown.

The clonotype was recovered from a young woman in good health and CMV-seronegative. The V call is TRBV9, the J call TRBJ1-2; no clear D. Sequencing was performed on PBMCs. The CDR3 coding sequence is TGTGCCAGCAGCGAGGACTCCCGGGGTGGCTACACCTTC. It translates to CASSEDSRGGYTF.